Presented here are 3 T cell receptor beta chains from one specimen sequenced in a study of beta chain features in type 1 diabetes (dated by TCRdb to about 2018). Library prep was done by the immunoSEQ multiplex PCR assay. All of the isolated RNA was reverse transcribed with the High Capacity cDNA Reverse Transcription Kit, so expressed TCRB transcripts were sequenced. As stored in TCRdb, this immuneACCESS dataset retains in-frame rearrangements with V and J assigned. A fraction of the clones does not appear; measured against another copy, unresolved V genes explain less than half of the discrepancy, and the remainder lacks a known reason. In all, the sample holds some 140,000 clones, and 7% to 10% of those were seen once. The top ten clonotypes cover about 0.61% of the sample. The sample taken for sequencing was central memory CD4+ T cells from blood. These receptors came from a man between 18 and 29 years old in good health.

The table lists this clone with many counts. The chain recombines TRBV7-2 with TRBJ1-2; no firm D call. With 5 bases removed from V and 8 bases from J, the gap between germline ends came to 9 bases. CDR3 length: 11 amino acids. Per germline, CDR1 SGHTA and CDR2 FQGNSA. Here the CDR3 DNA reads TGTGCCAGCAGCCCGAGTGCCGGCTACACCTTC. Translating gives CASSPSAGYTF. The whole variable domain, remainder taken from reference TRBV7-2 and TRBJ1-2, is GAGVSQSPSNKVTEKGKDVELRCDPISGHTALYWYRQSLGQGLEFLIYFQGNSAPDKSGLPSDRFSAERTGGSVSTLTIQRTQQEDSAVYLCASSPSAGYTFGSGTRLTVV.

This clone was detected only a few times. CDR3 sequence: CATSRDREGGYTF. In nucleotides, the CDR3 is TGTGCCACCAGCAGGGACAGGGAAGGTGGCTACACCTTC. This chain connects TRBV15 to TRBJ1-2; 8 bases agree with TRBD1. V shed 3 bases, J shed 7 bases, and the junction held 4 bases outside the gene matches. The CDR3 length is 13 residues. Germline V gives CDR1 LNHNV, CDR2 YYDKDF (reference sequence).

The CDR3 DNA sequence: TGTGCCAGCACCCCCGGGGATTCACCCCTCCACTTT. Translated: CASTPGDSPLHF. This sequence joins TRBV6-5 and TRBJ1-6; D remains unclear. Germline V gives CDR1 MNHEY, CDR2 SVGAGI. V lost 7 bases and J lost 8, with 9 bases in between. The CDR3 is made up of 12 amino acids.